Presented here are 8 T cell receptor beta chains from one specimen sequenced in a study of cytomegalovirus exposure and HLA in healthy donors. Amplification used 60 Vbeta primers and 13 Jbeta primers. Libraries were prepared by immunoSEQ multiplex PCR; TCRdb keeps only in-frame clonotypes and omits some of them. The specimen's table records roughly 120,000 clones. Sequencing was performed on PBMCs. The receptors come from a man aged 25-45 years in good health and CMV-seronegative.

The chain couples TRBV2 to TRBJ2-5; 13 nucleotides agree with TRBD2. The length of the CDR3 is 16 residues. CDR1 and CDR2 (germline): SNHLY, FYNNEI. V trimming: 6 bases; J trimming: 7 bases; junction bases outside the gene matches: 11. The CDR3 spells CASSPGTSGASGTQYF. CDR3 DNA sequence: TGTGCCAGCAGCCCAGGGACTAGCGGGGCCTCAGGGACCCAGTACTTC.

The gene calls are TRBV5-6 and TRBJ2-7; D is undetermined. Deletions cut 4 bases from V and 4 bases from J, with 9 bases between. Germline V gives CDR1 SGHDT, CDR2 YYEEEE. This CDR3 region has 12 residues. The CDR3, as DNA: TGTGCCAGCAGCCGAGGCCCTTACGAGCAGTACTTC. This gives the protein CASSRGPYEQYF. Together with reference TRBV5-6 and TRBJ2-7, the CDR3 gives the full variable domain: DAGVTQSPTHLIKTRGQQVTLRCSPKSGHDTVSWYQQALGQGPQFIFQYYEEEERQRGNFPDRFSGHQFPNYSSELNVNALLLGDSALYLCASSRGPYEQYFGPGTRLTVT.

This chain links TRBV6-1 with TRBJ2-1; TRBD2 is a possible D gene (5 bases). Germline lookup yields CDR1 MNHNS and CDR2 SASEGT. V was cut by 1 base and J by 3 bases, with 10 bases left in between. The CDR3 length is 15 residues. CDR3: CASSEGGSLYNEQFF. CDR3 coding DNA: TGTGCCAGCAGTGAAGGCGGGTCCCTCTACAATGAGCAGTTCTTC.

The chain employs TRBV15 and TRBJ2-1; no reliable D call. The germline V gene encodes CDR1 LNHNV and CDR2 YYDKDF (reference sequence). The V gene lost 0 bases and the J gene lost 7 bases, with 10 bases spanning the gap. The CDR3 covers 14 residues. CDR3 in amino acids: CATSRDSRRNEQFF. The CDR3 region has the DNA TGTGCCACCAGCAGAGATTCCCGCCGGAATGAGCAGTTCTTC.

The gene calls are TRBV28 and TRBJ1-2; no definite D call. The CDR3 sequence is 14 residues long. Germline-derived CDR1 and CDR2 are MDHEN and SYDVKM. Trimming shortened V by 3 bases and J by 5 bases, and 13 bases separated the two germline ends. In nucleotides, the CDR3 is TGTGCCAGCAGTTTCCGGGGTAATTGGTATGGCTACACCTTC. Translating gives CASSFRGNWYGYTF.

The chain carries TRBV25-1 and TRBJ1-1; TRBD1 aligns across 9 bases. Germline lookup yields CDR1 MGHDK and CDR2 SYGVNS. With V trimmed by 8 bases and J by 1 base, 5 bases remained unmatched. The CDR3 has 14 residues. The DNA for the CDR3 is TGTGCCAGCCGATGGACAGGGGAGAACACTGAAGCTTTCTTT. It codes for CASRWTGENTEAFF.

This sequence joins TRBV4-2 and TRBJ2-7; D is possibly TRBD2 (5 bases). Germline assignment: CDR1 LGHNA and CDR2 YNFKEQ. Trimming left V 0 bases short and J 4 bases short, with 13 bases between. CDR3 length equals 15 residues. CDR3 nucleotide sequence: TGTGCCAGCAGCCAAGAGTGGACTGAGGGTTACGAGCAGTACTTC. Translating gives CASSQEWTEGYEQYF.

The genes are TRBV29-1 and TRBJ2-3, with 11 bases lining up with TRBD1. The CDR3 consists of 15 residues. V was clipped by 3 bases and J by 4 bases; unmatched bases: 6. Looked up from germline, CDR1 is SQVTM and CDR2 is ANQGSEA. Here the CDR3 DNA reads TGCAGCGTTGATCGTCGGGACAGGGGGTCAGATACGCAGTATTTT. This codes for CSVDRRDRGSDTQYF.